This TCR beta chain was observed in a study of blood T cell repertoires in COVID-19. The wider study: The origin of the acute and convalescent COVID-19 samples was the United States, Italy and Spain. PBMCs, B-cell-depleted T cells, or T cells were the source of the cDNA or gDNA that made up the material.

How the authors handled the data: Amplifying reference gene primers gave estimates of nucleated cell counts. Assay: immunoSEQ multiplex PCR; the TCRdb copy retains only in-frame clones and omits some. The V and J calls and clone size are taken from that table; D and trimming were inferred from the DNA. Of about 320,000 clones listed, roughly 91% are singletons. The Seattle site enrolled patients during active infection and followed them longitudinally. The sequenced material came from peripheral blood. The receptor comes from a woman younger than 45 with COVID-19, enrolled during active disease.

The CDR3 sequence is CASSFSGWGTDTQYF. The DNA of the CDR3 is TGTGCCAGCAGCTTTTCAGGATGGGGCACAGATACGCAGTATTTT. The rearrangement links TRBV11-2 to TRBJ2-3, with unresolved D. The germline V gene encodes CDR1 SGHAT and CDR2 FQNNGV. CDR3 length: 15 residues. The V gene lost 3 bases and the J gene lost 1 base, with 11 bases spanning the gap.